This TCR beta chain originates from a study of T cells in Graves' hyperthyroidism and ophthalmopathy. Turning to the study itself: The blood sample was taken at first diagnosis, before treatment began.

Looked up from germline, CDR1 is MGHRA and CDR2 is YSYEKL. The CDR3 is 13 residues long. V lost 4 bases and J 5 bases, leaving 12 bases between the germline ends. There are a few counts of this clonotype. RNA transcripts were the template for amplifying TCR beta CDR3 regions. The TCR CDR3 was amplified in a first-round RT-PCR using the HTBI primer set. TCRdb itself ran the multiplex PCR reads through MiXCR, one entry per CDR3 protein. The sample includes roughly 710,000 distinct CDR3 sequences, approximately 40% of them seen just once. The specimen was blood. J is TRBJ2-7 and V is TRBV4-1; D possibly corresponds to TRBD2 (5 bases). This sequence was found in a woman in her thirties or forties with Graves' hyperthyroidism. CDR3 in DNA: TGCGCCAGCAGCCCATACTCCGGGGACGAGCAGTACTTC. This encodes CASSPYSGDEQYF.